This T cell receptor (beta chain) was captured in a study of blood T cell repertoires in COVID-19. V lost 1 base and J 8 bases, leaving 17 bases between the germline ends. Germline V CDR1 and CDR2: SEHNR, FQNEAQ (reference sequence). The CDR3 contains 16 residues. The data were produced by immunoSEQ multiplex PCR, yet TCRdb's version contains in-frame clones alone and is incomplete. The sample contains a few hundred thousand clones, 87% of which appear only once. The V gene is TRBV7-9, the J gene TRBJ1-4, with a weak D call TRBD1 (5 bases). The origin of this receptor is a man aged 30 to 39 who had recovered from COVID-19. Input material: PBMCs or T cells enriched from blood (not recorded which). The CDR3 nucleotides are TGTGCCAGCAGCTTAGATGGGTCTTCAAGGGGAGAAAAACTGTTTTTT. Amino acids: CASSLDGSSRGEKLFF.